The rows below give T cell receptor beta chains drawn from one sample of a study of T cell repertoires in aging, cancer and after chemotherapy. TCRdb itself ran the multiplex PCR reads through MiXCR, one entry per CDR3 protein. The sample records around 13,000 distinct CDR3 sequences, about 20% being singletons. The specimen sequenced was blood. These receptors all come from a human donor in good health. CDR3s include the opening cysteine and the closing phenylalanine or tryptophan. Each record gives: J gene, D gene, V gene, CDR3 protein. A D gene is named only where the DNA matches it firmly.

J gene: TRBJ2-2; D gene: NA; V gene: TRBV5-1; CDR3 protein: CASSEGFRVGELFF
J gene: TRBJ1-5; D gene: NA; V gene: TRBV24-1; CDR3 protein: CATSNLGGGPQHF
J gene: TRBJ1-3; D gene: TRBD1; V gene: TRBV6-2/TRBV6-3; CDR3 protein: CASSPPGQGTRNTIYF
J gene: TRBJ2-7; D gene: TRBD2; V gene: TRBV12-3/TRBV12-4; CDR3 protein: CASSFGGGNYEQYF
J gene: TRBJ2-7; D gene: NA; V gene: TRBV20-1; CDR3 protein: CSASTSSAYEQYF
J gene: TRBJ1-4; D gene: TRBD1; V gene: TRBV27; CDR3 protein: CASSFGTGRKLFF
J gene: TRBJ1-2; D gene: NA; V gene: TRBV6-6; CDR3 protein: CASSSDGNYGYTF
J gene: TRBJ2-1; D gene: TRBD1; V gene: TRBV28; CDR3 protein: CASSLRDSRTSYNEQFF
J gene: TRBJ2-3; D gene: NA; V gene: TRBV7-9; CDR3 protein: CASSSPFSPDTQYF
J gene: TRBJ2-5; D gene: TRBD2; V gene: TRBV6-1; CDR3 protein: CASSGEYQETQYF
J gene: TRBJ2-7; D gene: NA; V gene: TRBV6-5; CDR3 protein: CASSEEGGGPYEQYF
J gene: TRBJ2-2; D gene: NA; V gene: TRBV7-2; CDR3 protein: CASSLWGRGSLTGELFF
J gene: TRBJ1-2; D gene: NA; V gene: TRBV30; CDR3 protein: CAWSEDSFYGYTF